The next 17 T cell receptor beta chains were all read from a single sample in a study of tumor and adjacent non-tumor tissue in lung cancer. No cell sorting was done before RNA was extracted from the tissue. The library came from three nested PCR rounds adapted from ARM-PCR protocols. One entry per CDR3 protein, called by TCRdb with MiXCR from the multiplex PCR reads. The profile covers 120,000 or so distinct CDR3 sequences, with about 66% appearing a single time and 9.5% to 15% taken by the ten largest. Sequenced input: lung tumor tissue. These receptors were obtained from a man in his thirties or forties with non-small cell lung cancer.

As for this clonotype: This sequence may be a read error, since a much larger clone differs from it by one base. Here the CDR3 DNA reads TGTGCCAGCAGCTTGGAGGAGACCCAGCACTTC. Protein product: CASSLEETQHF. This rearrangement joins TRBV5-5 to TRBJ2-5, with no clear D. Looked up from germline, CDR1 is SGHKS and CDR2 is YYEKEE (reference sequence). CDR3 length equals 11 residues.

Concerning this clonotype itself: Since a much larger clone is just one base distant, this may be a read error. This chain links TRBV20-1 with TRBJ2-2; D call uncertain. The germline V gene encodes CDR1 DFQATT and CDR2 SNEGSKA (reference sequence). This CDR3 is built from 14 residues. The ends were cut back, 4 bases at V and 2 bases at J, with 11 bases in the middle. This CDR3 is CSAIHGSNTGELFF. The CDR3 nucleotides read TGCAGTGCTATCCATGGGTCTAACACCGGGGAGCTGTTTTTT.

This clonotype has at least ten counts. This sequence joins TRBV11-2 and TRBJ2-1, with 7 bases that match TRBD2. V gave up 1 base and J gave up 2 bases; unmatched junction bases: 8. The CDR3 extends over 17 amino acids. Germline V lookup: CDR1 SGHAT, CDR2 FQNNGV. The CDR3 nucleotides are TGTGCCAGCAGCTTAGTGGTACCGAGCGGGGCCTACAATGAGCAGTTCTTC. This codes for CASSLVVPSGAYNEQFF.

A word on this clonotype: A much larger clonotype is one base distant, so this may be a read error. This chain connects TRBV20-1 to TRBJ2-3; 11 bases match TRBD2. Germline V CDR1 and CDR2: DFQATT, SNEGSKA (reference sequence). With 5 bases clipped from V and 4 bases from J, the junction kept 8 bases outside the gene matches. The CDR3 contains 15 residues. CDR3 nucleotides: TGCAGTGCTTCCGGGACTAGCGGTTACGCAGATACGCAGTATTTT. Translating it yields CSASGTSGYADTQYF.

This clonotype occurred a few times. One base away lies a much larger clone, so this may be a sequencing read error. The CDR3 sequence: CASRRRSRADQPQHF. The CDR3 DNA follows: TGTGCCAGCAGAAGGAGAAGCAGGGCTGATCAGCCCCAGCATTTT. The V gene is TRBV6-5, the J gene TRBJ1-5; tentative D call: TRBD1 (5 bases). There are 15 residues in the CDR3. Per the germline V gene, CDR1 is MNHEY and CDR2 is SVGAGI. V was pared by 6 bases and J by 5 bases, with 17 bases between.

In the case of this clonotype: This may stem from a read error, because a much larger clone lies one nucleotide away. The CDR3 carries no conserved terminal phenylalanine or tryptophan, so it likely arises from a read error. V and J are TRBV4-1 and TRBJ2-7; possible D gene TRBD1, 7 bases. This CDR3 contains 15 residues. The germline V gene has CDR1 MGHRA and CDR2 YSYEKL. V was pared by 0 bases and J by 3 bases, with 12 bases between. Here the CDR3 reads CASSQDPGGFYEQYL. DNA of the CDR3: TGCGCCAGCAGCCAAGATCCAGGGGGGTTCTACGAGCAGTACTTG.

J is TRBJ1-2 and V is TRBV7-8, with 10 bases aligning to TRBD1. Trimming removed 6 bases from V and 10 bases from J; junction bases left unmatched: 11. Per germline, CDR1 SGHVS and CDR2 FQNEAQ. The CDR3 loop spans 14 amino acids. The CDR3 here is CASSPRTGGTDYTF. CDR3 in DNA: TGTGCCAGCAGTCCGCGGACAGGGGGGACCGACTACACCTTC.

This clonotype was detected once. CDR3: CASSHSDSNTEAFF. In DNA form, the CDR3 reads TGCGCCAGCAGCCACTCAGACAGTAACACTGAAGCTTTCTTT. The J gene is TRBJ1-1, the V gene TRBV4-1; D perhaps matches TRBD1 (5 bases). Trimming took 3 bases from V and 2 from J, leaving 10 bases between them. Germline loops: CDR1 MGHRA, CDR2 YSYEKL. The CDR3 sequence is 14 residues long.

Worth noting for this clonotype: One base away lies a much larger clone, so this may be a sequencing read error. The J gene is TRBJ1-1, the V gene TRBV4-1, with D possibly matching TRBD1 (6 bases). Germline assignment: CDR1 MGHRA and CDR2 YSYEKL. This CDR3 is built from 13 residues. V was pared by 6 bases and J by 1 base, with 9 bases between. CDR3 region: CASRWTANTEAFF. CDR3 sequence (DNA): TGCGCCAGCAGATGGACAGCGAACACTGAAGCTTTCTTT.

This clonotype was seen only a few times. This is likely a read error, given that the CDR3 carries no conserved phenylalanine or tryptophan at its end. The chain is built from TRBV11-2 and TRBJ2-5, with D perhaps matching TRBD2 (6 bases). Germline CDR1 reads SGHAT; CDR2 reads FQNNGV. The CDR3 contains 17 residues. Here the CDR3 DNA reads TGCGCCAGCAGCTTAGAACTCCAGGAGGGATGGGGAGAGGCCCAGTACTCC. Encoded protein: CASSLELQEGWGEAQYS.

As regards this clonotype: A much larger clone lies one base from this, so it may be a read error. This chain connects TRBV12-3 or TRBV12-4 to TRBJ2-1; 9 bases align to TRBD2. The CDR3 extends over 13 amino acids. The DNA for the CDR3 is TGTGCCATCAGTTCGGGACTAGCCGGACGTGTGTTCTTC. It is translated as CAISSGLAGRVFF.

The chain links TRBV9 to TRBJ2-7; 8 bases fit TRBD2. The germline V gene encodes CDR1 SGDLS and CDR2 YYNGEE. V lost 4 bases to trimming and J lost 0 bases; unmatched junction nucleotides: 6. The CDR3 spans 15 residues. The CDR3: CASSLSGTSSYEQYF. The CDR3 DNA reads as TGTGCCAGCAGCTTATCCGGGACTAGCTCCTACGAGCAGTACTTC.

Comments on this clonotype: A much larger clone lies one base from this, so it may be a read error. This chain connects TRBV4-1 to TRBJ1-6, with 8 nucleotides matching TRBD1. Per germline, CDR1 MGHRA and CDR2 YSYEKL. This CDR3 has 17 amino acids. The CDR3 DNA reads TGCGCCAGCAACCAAGATCGAGAGGCAGGGGGCAATTCACCCCTCCACTTT. This sequence encodes CASNQDREAGGNSPLHF.

Comments on this clonotype: Given a much more abundant clone one base away, this may be a read error. This chain's CDR3 is CSIGVEGHEQYF. Here the CDR3 DNA reads TGCAGCATTGGAGTTGAGGGGCATGAGCAGTACTTC. This chain joins TRBV29-1 and TRBJ2-7; D tentatively reads TRBD1 or TRBD2 (5 bases each). The CDR3 covers 12 residues. The germline V gene encodes CDR1 SQVTM and CDR2 ANQGSEA. V was clipped by 8 bases and J by 7 bases, with 18 bases between them.

Of note for this clonotype: The junction shows a germline mismatch at one end, possibly a read error. The rearrangement links TRBV6-6 to TRBJ2-1, with TRBD2 identical over 10 bases. The CDR3 is 17 residues long. In germline, CDR1 is MNHNY, CDR2 SVGAGI (reference sequence). The CDR3 sequence is CAGSYLTSGMRYNGQFF. The CDR3 bases are TGTGCCGGCAGTTACTTAACTAGCGGGATGAGGTACAATGGGCAGTTCTTC.

The chain has TRBV12-3 or TRBV12-4 and TRBJ1-2, with D possibly TRBD1 on 5 matching bases. This CDR3 has 11 amino acids. Trimming took 5 bases from V and 13 from J, leaving 14 bases between them. The CDR3 protein is CASSVGTSSTF. In nucleotides, the CDR3 is TGTGCCAGCAGTGTAGGGACTAGCAGCACCTTC.

In this sample, this clonotype turned up many times. The chain carries TRBV20-1 and TRBJ2-2, with TRBD1 matching over 10 bases. Unmatched junction bases numbered 8, after V lost 6 bases and J lost 7 bases. From germline, CDR1 is DFQATT and CDR2 SNEGSKA (reference sequence). This CDR3 is 14 amino acids long. The CDR3, as DNA: TGCAGTGCCCGTCCGGGACAGGGGCTCGGGGAGCTGTTTTTT. It codes for CSARPGQGLGELFF.